These T cell receptor beta chains were read from a single sample in a study of T cells in Graves' hyperthyroidism and ophthalmopathy. MiXCR, applied by TCRdb to the multiplex PCR reads, yields one record per CDR3 protein. The sample lists approximately 620,000 distinct CDR3 sequences, approximately 14% seen once, with less than 6% in the top ten. The material sequenced was blood. The receptors stem from a woman aged 30 to 39 with Graves' hyperthyroidism that later progressed to Graves' ophthalmopathy. Each CDR3 is given with its conserved first and last residue. D genes are given only for firm matches.

>TRBD2|TRBJ2-1|TRBV20-1
CSAREWGGSSRQTGSYNEQFF
>NA|TRBJ1-4|TRBV19
CASSPSRQAMNEKLFF
>NA|TRBJ2-3|TRBV5-1
CASSGPEVDTQYF
>NA|TRBJ2-2|TRBV24-1
CATSEGGGGTGELFF
>NA|TRBJ2-7|TRBV5-1
CASRVYEQYF
>NA|TRBJ2-1|TRBV15
CATSRDVGVNEQFF
>NA|TRBJ1-5|TRBV2
CASSEAHRASNQPQHF
>NA|TRBJ2-4|TRBV18
CASSPSSGGGGIQYF
>NA|TRBJ2-5|TRBV19
CASSISAVQETQYF
>NA|TRBJ2-1|TRBV20-1
CSASSSEALLDNEQFF
>TRBD2|TRBJ2-3|TRBV20-1
CSAKRGLAASTDTQYF
>NA|TRBJ2-5|TRBV29-1
CSVGQLGETQYF
>NA|TRBJ1-1|TRBV27
CASSLSAGMTEAFF
>TRBD2|TRBJ2-1|TRBV27
CASSLGTSGNEQFF
>TRBD2|TRBJ2-7|TRBV6-5
CASSYGGDLSYEQYF